This T cell receptor beta chain was recovered during a study of OX40 agonist ivuxolimab in advanced cancers. On the study more broadly: Across the patients, intravenous ivuxolimab was delivered every 2 weeks at 0.01 to 10 mg/kg. It was permissible to have had prior anti-PD-1, anti-PD-L1 or anti-CTLA-4 therapy, and around 41% had some.

A remark on this clone: Its antigen is undetermined.

Study results and caveats: In the 0.1 to 3.0 mg/kg range, CD4+ and CD8+ blood T cells had expanded clonally by week 6.

V was trimmed by 0 bases and J by 1 base, leaving 11 bases between them. This CDR3 has 16 residues. Germline V CDR1 and CDR2: SGHTA, FQGNSA. TCRdb keeps only in-frame clones here, not all; method: immunoSEQ multiplex PCR. The repertoire consists of 100,000 or so clones, with roughly 91% occurring once and the leading ten covering about 0.29%. The specimen comprised CD4+ or CD8+ T cells sorted from blood, sampled in a trial of the OX40 agonist ivuxolimab. The rearrangement links TRBV7-2 to TRBJ2-3, with D perhaps TRBD2 (6 bases). The TCR comes from an adult with an advanced solid tumor such as melanoma, head and neck, liver or kidney cancer. This chain's CDR3 is CASSLAPAGRTDTQYF. The CDR3 nucleotides read TGTGCCAGCAGCTTAGCGCCGGCGGGGCGCACAGATACGCAGTATTTT.